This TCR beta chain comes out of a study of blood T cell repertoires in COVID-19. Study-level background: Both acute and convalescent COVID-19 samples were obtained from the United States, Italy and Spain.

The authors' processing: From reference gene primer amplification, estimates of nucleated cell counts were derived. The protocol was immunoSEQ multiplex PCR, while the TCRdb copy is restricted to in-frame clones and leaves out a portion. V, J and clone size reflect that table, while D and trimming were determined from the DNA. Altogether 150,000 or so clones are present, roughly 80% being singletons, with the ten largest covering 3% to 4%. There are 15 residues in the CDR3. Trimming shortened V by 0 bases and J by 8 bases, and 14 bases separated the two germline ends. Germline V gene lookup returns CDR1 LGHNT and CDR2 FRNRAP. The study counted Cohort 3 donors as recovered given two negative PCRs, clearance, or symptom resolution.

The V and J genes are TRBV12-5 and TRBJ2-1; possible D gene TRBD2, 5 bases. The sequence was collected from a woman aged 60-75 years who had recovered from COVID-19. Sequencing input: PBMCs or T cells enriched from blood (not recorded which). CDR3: CASGLVLVGSHEQFF. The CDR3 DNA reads TGTGCTAGTGGTTTGGTACTCGTAGGGAGCCATGAGCAGTTCTTC.